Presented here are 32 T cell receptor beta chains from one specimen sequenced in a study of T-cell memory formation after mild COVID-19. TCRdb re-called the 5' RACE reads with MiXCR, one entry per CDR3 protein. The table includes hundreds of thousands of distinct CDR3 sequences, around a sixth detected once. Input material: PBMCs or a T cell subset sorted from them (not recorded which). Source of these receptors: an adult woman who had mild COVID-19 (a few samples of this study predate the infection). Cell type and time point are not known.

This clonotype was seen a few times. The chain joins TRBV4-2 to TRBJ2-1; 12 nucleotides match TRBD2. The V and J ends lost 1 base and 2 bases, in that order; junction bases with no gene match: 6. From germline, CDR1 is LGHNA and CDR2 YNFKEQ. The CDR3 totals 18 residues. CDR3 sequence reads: CASSQADSSGRAYNEQFF. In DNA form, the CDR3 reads TGTGCCAGCAGCCAAGCCGACTCTAGCGGGAGGGCCTACAATGAGCAGTTCTTC.

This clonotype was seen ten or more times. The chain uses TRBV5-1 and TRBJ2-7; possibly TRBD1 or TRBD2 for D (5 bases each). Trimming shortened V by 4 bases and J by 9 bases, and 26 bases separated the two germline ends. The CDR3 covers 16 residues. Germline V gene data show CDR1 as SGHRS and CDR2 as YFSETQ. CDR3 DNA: TGCGCCAGCAGCGTACTAGACAGCACCACAGCTACGAGGCAGTACTTC. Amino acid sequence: CASSVLDSTTATRQYF.

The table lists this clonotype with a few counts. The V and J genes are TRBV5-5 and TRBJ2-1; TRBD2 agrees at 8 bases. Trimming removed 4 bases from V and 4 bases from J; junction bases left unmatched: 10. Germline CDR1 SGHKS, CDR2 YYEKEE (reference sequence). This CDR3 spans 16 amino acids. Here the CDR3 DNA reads TGTGCCAGCAGCCCGGACCGGGGGGGCTGGTACAATGAGCAGTTCTTC. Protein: CASSPDRGGWYNEQFF.

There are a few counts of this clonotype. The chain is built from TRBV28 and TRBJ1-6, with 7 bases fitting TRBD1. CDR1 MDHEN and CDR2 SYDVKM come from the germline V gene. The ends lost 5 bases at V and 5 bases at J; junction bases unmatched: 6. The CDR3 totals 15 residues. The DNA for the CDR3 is TGTGCCAGCAGTAGATCCGGGACAGATAATTCACCCCTCCACTTT. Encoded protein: CASSRSGTDNSPLHF.

CDR3 nucleotides: TGTGCCAGCAACCCTCTTGGGGGGCCCCAAGGGTACAATGAGCAGTTCTTC. Translated, it gives CASNPLGGPQGYNEQFF. This rearrangement joins TRBV7-2 to TRBJ2-1, with D perhaps assigned TRBD1 or TRBD2 (6 bases each). CDR3 length: 17 amino acids. With 7 bases removed from V and 4 bases from J, the gap between germline ends came to 23 bases. Germline CDR1 is SGHTA and CDR2 is FQGNSA. Together with reference TRBV7-2 and TRBJ2-1, the CDR3 gives the full variable domain: GAGVSQSPSNKVTEKGKDVELRCDPISGHTALYWYRQSLGQGLEFLIYFQGNSAPDKSGLPSDRFSAERTGGSVSTLTIQRTQQEDSAVYLCASNPLGGPQGYNEQFFGPGTRLTVL.

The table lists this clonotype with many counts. For the CDR3, the DNA is TGCGCCAGCAGCTTGGGACAGGGGAGCACAGATACGCAGTATTTT. Residues: CASSLGQGSTDTQYF. The chain employs TRBV5-1 and TRBJ2-3; 8 bases are shared with TRBD1. The CDR3 has 15 amino acids. V shed 0 bases and J 0 bases; nucleotides not matched to a gene: 0. The germline V gene encodes CDR1 SGHRS and CDR2 YFSETQ.

The CDR3 DNA is TGTGCCAGCAGCTTCCTACAGGGCTTCGATGAAAAACTGTTTTTT. This sequence encodes CASSFLQGFDEKLFF. V and J are TRBV7-2 and TRBJ1-4; maybe TRBD1 (6 bases). Germline lookup yields CDR1 SGHTA and CDR2 FQGNSA. CDR3 length: 15 residues. Trimming left V 3 bases short and J 6 bases short, with 14 bases between.

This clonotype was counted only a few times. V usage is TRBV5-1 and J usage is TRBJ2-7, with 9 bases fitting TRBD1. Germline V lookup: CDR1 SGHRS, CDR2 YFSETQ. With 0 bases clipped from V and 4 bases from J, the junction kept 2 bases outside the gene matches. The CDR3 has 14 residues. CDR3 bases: TGCGCCAGCAGCTTGGTGGGACAGGGATACGAGCAGTACTTC. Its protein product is CASSLVGQGYEQYF. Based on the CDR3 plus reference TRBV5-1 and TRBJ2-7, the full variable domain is KAGVTQTPRYLIKTRGQQVTLSCSPISGHRSVSWYQQTPGQGLQFLFEYFSETQRNKGNFPGRFSGRQFSNSRSEMNVSTLELGDSALYLCASSLVGQGYEQYFGPGTRLTVT.

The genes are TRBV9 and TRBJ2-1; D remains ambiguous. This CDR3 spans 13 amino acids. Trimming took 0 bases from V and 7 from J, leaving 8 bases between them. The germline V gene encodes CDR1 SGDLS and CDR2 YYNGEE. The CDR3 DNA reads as TGTGCCAGCAGCGTAGACGCAGCTAATGAGCAGTTCTTC. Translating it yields CASSVDAANEQFF.

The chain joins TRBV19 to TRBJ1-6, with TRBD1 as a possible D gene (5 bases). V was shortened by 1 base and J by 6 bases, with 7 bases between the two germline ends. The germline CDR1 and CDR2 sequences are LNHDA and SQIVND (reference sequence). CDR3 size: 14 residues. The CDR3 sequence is CASSIGTSNSPLHF. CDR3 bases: TGTGCCAGTAGTATAGGGACATCTAATTCACCCCTCCACTTT.

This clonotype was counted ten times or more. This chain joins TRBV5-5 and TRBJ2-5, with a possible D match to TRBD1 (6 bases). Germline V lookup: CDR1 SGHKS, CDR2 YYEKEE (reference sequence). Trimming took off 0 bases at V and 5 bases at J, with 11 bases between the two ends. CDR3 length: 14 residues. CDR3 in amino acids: CASSLAGGSETQYF. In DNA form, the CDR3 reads TGTGCCAGCAGCTTGGCTGGGGGCTCTGAGACCCAGTACTTC.

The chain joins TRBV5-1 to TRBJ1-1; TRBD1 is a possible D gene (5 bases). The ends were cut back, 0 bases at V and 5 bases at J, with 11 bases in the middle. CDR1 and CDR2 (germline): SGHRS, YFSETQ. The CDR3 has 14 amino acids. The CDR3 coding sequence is TGCGCCAGCAGCTTGGAGGCAGGGTCGACTGAAGCTTTCTTT. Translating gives CASSLEAGSTEAFF.

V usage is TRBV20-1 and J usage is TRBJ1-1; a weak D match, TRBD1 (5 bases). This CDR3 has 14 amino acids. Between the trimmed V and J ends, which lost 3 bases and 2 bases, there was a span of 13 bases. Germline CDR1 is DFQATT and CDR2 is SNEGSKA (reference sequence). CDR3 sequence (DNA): TGCAGTGCTAGCAAAGGGGCGGGTAACACTGAAGCTTTCTTT. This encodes CSASKGAGNTEAFF.

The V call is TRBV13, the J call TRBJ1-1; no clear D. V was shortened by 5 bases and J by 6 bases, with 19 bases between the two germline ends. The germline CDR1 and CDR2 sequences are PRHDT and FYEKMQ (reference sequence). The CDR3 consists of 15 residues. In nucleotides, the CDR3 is TGTGCCAGCAGCGGAGGCCGGGGAGGGCAGGCTGAAGCTTTCTTT. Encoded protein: CASSGGRGGQAEAFF.

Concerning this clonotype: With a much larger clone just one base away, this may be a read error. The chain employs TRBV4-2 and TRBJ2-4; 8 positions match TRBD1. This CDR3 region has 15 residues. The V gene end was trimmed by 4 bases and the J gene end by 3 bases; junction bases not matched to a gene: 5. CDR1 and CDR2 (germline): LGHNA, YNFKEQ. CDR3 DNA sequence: TGTGCCAGCAGCCCAGACAGGGGAGTCAAAAACATTCAGTACTTC. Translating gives CASSPDRGVKNIQYF.

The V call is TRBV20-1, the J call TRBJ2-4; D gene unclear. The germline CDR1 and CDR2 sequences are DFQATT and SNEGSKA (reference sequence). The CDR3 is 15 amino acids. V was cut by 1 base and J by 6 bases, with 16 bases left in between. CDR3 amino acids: CSARVGLRPTNIQYF. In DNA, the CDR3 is TGCAGTGCTAGAGTGGGGTTAAGGCCGACAAACATTCAGTACTTC.

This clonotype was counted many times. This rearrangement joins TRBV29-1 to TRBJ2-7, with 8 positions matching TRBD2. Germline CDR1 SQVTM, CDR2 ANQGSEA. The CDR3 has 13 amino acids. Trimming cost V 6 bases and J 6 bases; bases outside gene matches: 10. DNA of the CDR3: TGCAGCGTCCAACACCTGACTAGCGCCGAGCAGTACTTC. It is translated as CSVQHLTSAEQYF.

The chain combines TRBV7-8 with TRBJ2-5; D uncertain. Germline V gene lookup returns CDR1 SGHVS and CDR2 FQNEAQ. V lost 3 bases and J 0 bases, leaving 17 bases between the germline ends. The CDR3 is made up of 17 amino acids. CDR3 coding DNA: TGTGCCAGCAGCTTCACCATATCACCGGGTGACCAAGAGACCCAGTACTTC. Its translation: CASSFTISPGDQETQYF.

CDR3: CASSGPGTTFREQFF. The CDR3 region has the DNA TGTGCCAGCAGCGGACCCGGGACTACTTTTCGGGAGCAGTTCTTC. The chain uses TRBV7-2 and TRBJ2-1; 7 positions agree with TRBD2. The CDR3 is made up of 15 amino acids. With 5 bases clipped from V and 10 bases from J, the junction kept 14 bases outside the gene matches. Germline loops: CDR1 SGHTA, CDR2 FQGNSA.

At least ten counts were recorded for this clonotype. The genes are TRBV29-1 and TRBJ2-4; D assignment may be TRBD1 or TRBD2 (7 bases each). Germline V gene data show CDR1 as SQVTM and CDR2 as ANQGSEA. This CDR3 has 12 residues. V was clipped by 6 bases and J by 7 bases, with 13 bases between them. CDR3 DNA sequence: TGCAGCGTACGACAGGGAGGGAACATTCAGTACTTC. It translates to CSVRQGGNIQYF.

The CDR3 nucleotides are TGCGCCAGCAGCTTGGAGAGGACAGGTAACTACGAGCAGTACTTC. It specifies CASSLERTGNYEQYF. This sequence joins TRBV5-1 and TRBJ2-7; 7 bases fit TRBD1. CDR1 and CDR2 from the germline V gene are SGHRS and YFSETQ. The CDR3 consists of 15 residues. V lost 0 bases, J lost 3 bases, and 6 bases stayed unmatched.

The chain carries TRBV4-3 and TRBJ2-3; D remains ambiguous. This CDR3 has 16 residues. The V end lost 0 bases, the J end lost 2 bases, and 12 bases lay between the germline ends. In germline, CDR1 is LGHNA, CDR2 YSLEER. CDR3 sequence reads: CASSQDLIRITDTQYF. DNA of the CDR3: TGCGCCAGCAGCCAAGATCTAATTCGGATCACAGATACGCAGTATTTT.

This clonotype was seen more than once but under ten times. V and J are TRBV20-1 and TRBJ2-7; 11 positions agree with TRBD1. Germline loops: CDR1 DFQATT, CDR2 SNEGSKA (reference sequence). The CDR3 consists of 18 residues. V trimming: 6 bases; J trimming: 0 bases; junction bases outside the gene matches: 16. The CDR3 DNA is TGCAGTGCGCGGACAGGGGGCCGTGGCGGGCTAAGCTCCTACGAGCAGTACTTC. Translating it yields CSARTGGRGGLSSYEQYF.

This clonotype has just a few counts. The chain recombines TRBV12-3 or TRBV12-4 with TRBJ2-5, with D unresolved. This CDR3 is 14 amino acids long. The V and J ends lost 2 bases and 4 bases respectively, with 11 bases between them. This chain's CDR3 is CASSLKGSLETQYF. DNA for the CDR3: TGTGCCAGCAGTTTAAAGGGAAGCTTAGAGACCCAGTACTTC.

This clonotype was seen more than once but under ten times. The CDR3 region is CSALLDGEQFF. The CDR3 region has the DNA TGCAGCGCCCTTCTGGATGGTGAGCAGTTCTTC. The chain links TRBV29-1 to TRBJ2-1; D remains unclear. The V gene lost 7 bases and the J gene lost 9 bases, with 13 bases spanning the gap. CDR1 SQVTM and CDR2 ANQGSEA come from the germline V gene. This CDR3 region has 11 residues.

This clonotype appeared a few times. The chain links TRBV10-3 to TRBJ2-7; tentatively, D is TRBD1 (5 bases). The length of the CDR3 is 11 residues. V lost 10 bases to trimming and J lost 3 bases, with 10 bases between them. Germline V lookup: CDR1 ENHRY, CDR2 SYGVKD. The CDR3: CATQGLYEQYF. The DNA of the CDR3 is TGTGCCACCCAGGGTCTCTACGAGCAGTACTTC.

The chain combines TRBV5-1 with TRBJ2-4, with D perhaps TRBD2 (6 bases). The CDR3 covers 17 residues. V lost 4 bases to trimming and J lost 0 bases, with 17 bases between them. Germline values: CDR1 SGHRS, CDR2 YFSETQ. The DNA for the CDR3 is TGCGCCAGCAGCGATATGGGACTGGCGATAGCCAAAAACATTCAGTACTTC. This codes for CASSDMGLAIAKNIQYF.

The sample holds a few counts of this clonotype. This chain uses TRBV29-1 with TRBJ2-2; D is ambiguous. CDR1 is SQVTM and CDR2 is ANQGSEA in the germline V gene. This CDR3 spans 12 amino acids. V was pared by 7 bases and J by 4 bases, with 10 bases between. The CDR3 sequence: CSARSGTGELFF. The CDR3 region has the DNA TGCAGCGCCCGGTCAGGCACCGGGGAGCTGTTTTTT.

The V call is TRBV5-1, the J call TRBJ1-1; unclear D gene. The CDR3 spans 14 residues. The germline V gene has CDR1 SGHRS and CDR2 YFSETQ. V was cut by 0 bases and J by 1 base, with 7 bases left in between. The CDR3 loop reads CASSLDSQNTEAFF. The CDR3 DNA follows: TGCGCCAGCAGCTTGGATAGCCAGAACACTGAAGCTTTCTTT. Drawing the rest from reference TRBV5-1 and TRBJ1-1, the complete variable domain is KAGVTQTPRYLIKTRGQQVTLSCSPISGHRSVSWYQQTPGQGLQFLFEYFSETQRNKGNFPGRFSGRQFSNSRSEMNVSTLELGDSALYLCASSLDSQNTEAFFGQGTRLTVV.

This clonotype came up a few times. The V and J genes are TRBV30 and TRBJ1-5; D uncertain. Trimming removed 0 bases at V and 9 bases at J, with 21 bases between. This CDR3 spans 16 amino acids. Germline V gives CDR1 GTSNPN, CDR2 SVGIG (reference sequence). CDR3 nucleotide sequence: TGTGCCTGGAGTGTACCGTGGTCAGGACGAGACTGGCCCCAGCATTTT. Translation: CAWSVPWSGRDWPQHF.

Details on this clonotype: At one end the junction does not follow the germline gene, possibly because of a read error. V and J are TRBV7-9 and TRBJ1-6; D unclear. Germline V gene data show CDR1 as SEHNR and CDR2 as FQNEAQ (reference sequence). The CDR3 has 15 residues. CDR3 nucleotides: TGTGACAGCAGCTTTATGACAACTGGTAGTTCACCCCTCCACTTT. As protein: CDSSFMTTGSSPLHF.

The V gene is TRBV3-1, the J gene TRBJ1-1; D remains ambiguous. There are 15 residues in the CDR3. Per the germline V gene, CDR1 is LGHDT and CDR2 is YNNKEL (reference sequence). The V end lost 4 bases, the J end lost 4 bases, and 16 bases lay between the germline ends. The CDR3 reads CASSPPGSYTTEAFF. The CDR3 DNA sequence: TGTGCCAGCAGCCCGCCGGGATCCTACACCACTGAAGCTTTCTTT.